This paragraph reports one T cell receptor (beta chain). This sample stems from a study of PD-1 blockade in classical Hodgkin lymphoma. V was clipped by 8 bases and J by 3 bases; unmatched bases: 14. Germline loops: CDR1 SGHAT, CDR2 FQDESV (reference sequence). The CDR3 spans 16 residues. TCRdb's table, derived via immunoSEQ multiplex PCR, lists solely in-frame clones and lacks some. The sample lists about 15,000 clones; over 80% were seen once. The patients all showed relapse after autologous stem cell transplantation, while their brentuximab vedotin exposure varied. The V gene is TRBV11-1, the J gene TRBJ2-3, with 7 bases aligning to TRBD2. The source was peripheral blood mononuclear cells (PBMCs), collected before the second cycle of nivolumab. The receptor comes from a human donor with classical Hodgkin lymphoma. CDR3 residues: CASSGRGGYSTDTQYF. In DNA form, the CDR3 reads TGTGCCAGCTCGGGGCGGGGAGGGTATTCAACAGATACGCAGTATTTT.